Listed here are 11 T cell receptor beta chains from one sample, sequenced in a study of shared clonotypes between healthy human individuals. Method: immunoSEQ multiplex PCR; TCRdb's copy keeps in-frame clones and lacks some. The sample consists of 2 million to 2.5 million clones, approximately 93% of them appearing once. The specimen was naive CD4+ T cells from PBMCs. Subset given: CD45RA+ positively selected. Every receptor here comes from a man aged 18 to 30 in good health. Some clones in this sample may be carry-over from other donors' samples.

On this clone itself: Additional DNA sequences in this sample encode the identical CDR3. This chain uses TRBV6-5 with TRBJ2-4; tentative D call: TRBD1 (6 bases). This CDR3 contains 15 residues. Deletions cut 6 bases from V and 0 bases from J, with 12 bases between. Germline assignment: CDR1 MNHEY and CDR2 SVGAGI. The CDR3 coding sequence is TGTGCCAGCAGCTCAGGACAGCTAGCCAAAAACATTCAGTACTTC. Its protein is CASSSGQLAKNIQYF.

The CDR3 loop is CASSDRGIGANVLTF. The CDR3 nucleotides read TGTGCCAGCAGTGACCGAGGGATTGGGGCCAACGTCCTGACTTTC. The V and J genes are TRBV6-4 and TRBJ2-6; possible D gene TRBD2, 5 bases. Germline CDR1 MRHNA, CDR2 SNTAGT. V shed 2 bases and J shed 3 bases, with 8 bases lying between them. This CDR3 is 15 amino acids long.

The chain combines TRBV5-1 with TRBJ2-3, with D maybe TRBD2 (6 bases). Trimming took off 7 bases at V and 2 bases at J, with 17 bases between the two ends. The CDR3 has 15 residues. The V gene's germline CDR1 is SGHRS and CDR2 YFSETQ. CDR3 loop: CASGRGTSHTDTQYF. CDR3 nucleotides: TGCGCCAGCGGGCGGGGCACGAGTCACACAGATACGCAGTATTTT.

The V call is TRBV28, the J call TRBJ2-1; possibly TRBD1 for D (6 bases). V lost 5 bases to trimming and J lost 7 bases, with 18 bases between them. Germline V gene data show CDR1 as MDHEN and CDR2 as SYDVKM. This CDR3 has 15 amino acids. As DNA, the CDR3 is TGTGCCAGCAGTCCCCCGGGACATTTAAGGAATGAGCAGTTCTTC. It encodes CASSPPGHLRNEQFF.

J is TRBJ2-6 and V is TRBV5-1, with D perhaps TRBD2 (5 bases). The V and J ends lost 4 bases and 6 bases respectively, with 8 bases between them. There are 13 residues in the CDR3. Germline lookup yields CDR1 SGHRS and CDR2 YFSETQ. CDR3 amino acids: CASSLREANVLTF. In DNA, the CDR3 is TGCGCCAGCAGCCTCCGGGAGGCCAACGTCCTGACTTTC.

V is TRBV29-1 and J is TRBJ2-5; D may be TRBD2 (5 bases). This CDR3 has 19 amino acids. Trimming removed 5 bases from V and 5 bases from J, with 33 bases in between. Per the germline V gene, CDR1 is SQVTM and CDR2 is ANQGSEA. The DNA for the CDR3 is TGCAGCGTTATAATGTGGGAGCCAAAAACATCATACCCCCCTGAGACCCAGTACTTC. Translation gives CSVIMWEPKTSYPPETQYF. Using reference TRBV29-1 and TRBJ2-5 for the parts outside the CDR3, the full variable domain is SAVISQKPSRDICQRGTSLTIQCQVDSQVTMMFWYRQQPGQSLTLIATANQGSEATYESGFVIDKFPISRPNLTFSTLTVSNMSPEDSSIYLCSVIMWEPKTSYPPETQYFGPGTRLLVL.

J is TRBJ1-4 and V is TRBV28; D perhaps matches TRBD1 (5 bases). From germline, CDR1 is MDHEN and CDR2 SYDVKM. The V end was cut by 6 bases, the J end by 7 bases, with 18 bases between. This CDR3 contains 15 residues. The CDR3 sequence: CASSGTGVTIEKLFF. CDR3 nucleotides: TGTGCCAGCAGCGGGACGGGAGTGACAATTGAAAAACTGTTTTTT.

This chain uses TRBV9 with TRBJ2-7, with a possible D match to TRBD2 (6 bases). Germline CDR1 SGDLS, CDR2 YYNGEE. V shed 0 bases and J shed 3 bases, with 10 bases lying between them. The CDR3 consists of 14 residues. Written as DNA, the CDR3 is TGTGCCAGCAGCGTAGGGGGACTCGACTACGAGCAGTACTTC. Translating it yields CASSVGGLDYEQYF. The whole variable domain, filled in from reference TRBV9 and TRBJ2-7, reads DSGVTQTPKHLITATGQRVTLRCSPRSGDLSVYWYQQSLDQGLQFLIQYYNGEERAKGNILERFSAQQFPDLHSELNLSSLELGDSALYFCASSVGGLDYEQYFGPGTRLTVT.

The chain carries TRBV18 and TRBJ2-5; D tentatively fits TRBD1 or TRBD2 (5 bases each). This CDR3 spans 13 amino acids. Looked up from germline, CDR1 is KGHSH and CDR2 is LQKENI. V was pared by 4 bases and J by 5 bases, with 11 bases between. The CDR3 reads CASSQTEGETQYF. Written as DNA, the CDR3 is TGTGCCAGCTCACAGACAGAGGGGGAGACCCAGTACTTC.

The J gene is TRBJ1-4, the V gene TRBV27, with 8 bases identical to TRBD1. CDR1 is MNHEY and CDR2 is SMNVEV in the germline V gene (reference sequence). This CDR3 is 18 amino acids long. V shed 3 bases, J shed 0 bases, and the junction held 9 bases outside the gene matches. As DNA, the CDR3 is TGTGCCAGCAGTTTGACCCCGGGACAGGCCCCAACTAATGAAAAACTGTTTTTT. This codes for CASSLTPGQAPTNEKLFF.

The rearrangement uses TRBV29-1 and TRBJ2-7; 10 bases align to TRBD1. From germline, CDR1 is SQVTM and CDR2 ANQGSEA. The CDR3 loop spans 12 amino acids. The V and J ends lost 6 bases and 5 bases, in that order; junction bases with no gene match: 4. The CDR3 DNA reads as TGCAGCGTCGCCGGGACAGGGGACGAGCAGTACTTC. As protein: CSVAGTGDEQYF.